One sample yielded the 24 T cell receptor beta chains listed below, sequenced in a study of T cells after yellow fever vaccination. TCRdb fed the 5' RACE reads into MiXCR, producing one record per CDR3 protein. The table has roughly 170,000 distinct CDR3 sequences, roughly a tenth seen once; the top ten hold about a third. The material sequenced was CD8+ T cells sorted from PBMCs, taken 45 days after the yellow fever booster vaccination. These TCRs come from a man between 18 and 35 years old who received the YFV17D yellow fever vaccine.

The genes are TRBV27 and TRBJ2-1; no firm D call. The germline V and J ends were trimmed by 5 bases and 9 bases, with 11 bases remaining between them. CDR3 length equals 12 residues. Germline V lookup: CDR1 MNHEY, CDR2 SMNVEV (reference sequence). CDR3 coding DNA: TGTGCCAGCAGTCCCCCTTCGGGTGAGCAGTTCTTC. The encoded protein is CASSPPSGEQFF.

The chain uses TRBV6-5 and TRBJ2-6; possible D gene TRBD1, 6 bases. CDR1 is MNHEY, CDR2 SVGAGI, per germline. The CDR3 sequence is 15 residues long. V dropped 0 bases and J dropped 4 bases, with 7 bases sitting between them. CDR3: CASSYSRGGANVLTF. DNA for the CDR3: TGTGCCAGCAGTTACTCTAGGGGGGGGGCCAACGTCCTGACTTTC.

This chain uses TRBV6-2 or TRBV6-3 with TRBJ1-1; D is uncertain. Germline V gene sequence: CDR1 MNHEY, CDR2 SVGEGT. The ends were cut back, 4 bases at V and 2 bases at J, with 8 bases in the middle. CDR3 length equals 13 residues. The CDR3 DNA sequence: TGTGCCAGCAGTTCCCTGGTAAACACTGAAGCTTTCTTT. Protein: CASSSLVNTEAFF.

A few counts support this clonotype. The chain carries TRBV19 and TRBJ2-2, with 7 positions matching TRBD1. V trimming: 6 bases; J trimming: 5 bases; junction bases outside the gene matches: 9. The CDR3 loop spans 15 amino acids. Germline V gene data show CDR1 as LNHDA and CDR2 as SQIVND (reference sequence). The CDR3 sequence: CASSLWTGATGELFF. Here the CDR3 DNA reads TGTGCCAGTAGCCTTTGGACAGGCGCAACCGGGGAGCTGTTTTTT. The full variable domain, its missing parts supplied by reference TRBV19 and TRBJ2-2, is DGGITQSPKYLFRKEGQNVTLSCEQNLNHDAMYWYRQDPGQGLRLIYYSQIVNDFQKGDIAEGYSVSREKKESFPLTVTSAQKNPTAFYLCASSLWTGATGELFFGEGSRLTVL.

This clonotype showed up just a few times. This chain joins TRBV12-3 or TRBV12-4 and TRBJ2-1; perhaps TRBD1 as D (5 bases). The CDR3 extends over 12 amino acids. Trimming took off 1 base at V and 9 bases at J, with 7 bases between the two ends. CDR3 amino acids: CASSLEGPEQFF. Written as DNA, the CDR3 is TGTGCCAGCAGTTTAGAGGGGCCTGAGCAGTTCTTC.

This clonotype was detected a few times. The CDR3 DNA is TGTGCCAGTAGTATAGTGGCAGGGGATCTACCAGATACGCAGTATTTT. Translating it yields CASSIVAGDLPDTQYF. This chain links TRBV19 with TRBJ2-3; the D gene is possibly TRBD1 (6 bases). In germline, CDR1 is LNHDA, CDR2 SQIVND (reference sequence). The ends were cut back, 1 base at V and 4 bases at J, with 15 bases in the middle. CDR3 length: 16 residues.

The sample holds many counts of this clonotype. The CDR3 bases are TGTGCCAGCAGCTTACTAGGGTCAGATACGCAGTATTTT. This codes for CASSLLGSDTQYF. The gene calls are TRBV7-3 and TRBJ2-3; D gene uncertain. The V gene lost 2 bases and the J gene lost 4 bases, with 7 bases spanning the gap. CDR3 length: 13 residues. CDR1 SGHTA and CDR2 FQGTGA come from the germline V gene.

The rearrangement joins TRBV6-2 or TRBV6-3 to TRBJ2-3, with 14 nucleotides matching TRBD2. J gave up 6 bases and V 7 bases, and 6 bases lay outside the gene matches. The germline V gene encodes CDR1 MNHEY and CDR2 SVGEGT. This CDR3 contains 15 residues. In DNA form, the CDR3 reads TGTGCCAGCACGACTAGCGGGGGGGCCACGGATACGCAGTATTTT. As protein: CASTTSGGATDTQYF.

The chain carries TRBV4-1 and TRBJ2-3; D not resolved. The CDR3 is 15 amino acids. The V and J ends lost 1 base and 0 bases respectively, with 8 bases between them. The germline gives CDR1 MGHRA, CDR2 YSYEKL. CDR3 in DNA: TGCGCCAGCAGCCAAGGTGGCAGCAGCACAGATACGCAGTATTTT. Translating it yields CASSQGGSSTDTQYF.

This clonotype appeared a few times. The chain joins TRBV14 to TRBJ2-7; 10 bases fit TRBD1. J lost 5 bases, V lost 1 base, and 5 bases had no gene match. The CDR3 extends over 15 amino acids. Per germline, CDR1 SGHDN and CDR2 FVKESK. CDR3 sequence reads: CASSQGTGGLNEQYF. CDR3 nucleotide sequence: TGTGCCAGCAGCCAAGGGACAGGGGGTCTGAACGAGCAGTACTTC.

This clonotype was recorded a few times. J is TRBJ2-7 and V is TRBV4-2; 10 bases are a match to TRBD1. Trimming at V came to 4 bases and at J to 2 bases, leaving 11 bases not matched to a gene. The CDR3 runs 17 residues. The germline gives CDR1 LGHNA, CDR2 YNFKEQ. The CDR3 protein is CASSPPLPGQGTYEQYV. The CDR3 coding sequence is TGTGCCAGCAGCCCTCCACTCCCGGGACAGGGGACCTACGAGCAGTACGTC.

The chain is built from TRBV27 and TRBJ1-2; no firm D call. The CDR3 contains 12 residues. The V gene lost 8 bases and the J gene lost 8 bases, with 15 bases spanning the gap. Looked up from germline, CDR1 is MNHEY and CDR2 is SMNVEV (reference sequence). CDR3 sequence (DNA): TGTGCCAGCGGGAGGGTGGGGAGCGGCTACACCTTC. This encodes CASGRVGSGYTF.

This clonotype was picked up many times. This chain uses TRBV4-3 with TRBJ2-1; D tentatively fits TRBD1 or TRBD2 (5 bases each). The CDR3 contains 16 residues. Trimming stripped 3 bases from V and 8 bases from J, with 20 bases between. Looked up from germline, CDR1 is LGHNA and CDR2 is YSLEER. CDR3 in amino acids: CASSHSTVPRGDEQFF. Here the CDR3 DNA reads TGCGCCAGCAGCCACTCGACGGTCCCCCGGGGCGATGAGCAGTTCTTC.

The rearrangement joins TRBV28 to TRBJ2-1; TRBD2 is a possible D gene (5 bases). The CDR3 is 13 residues long. Between the trimmed V and J ends, which lost 5 bases and 6 bases, there was a span of 11 bases. CDR1 and CDR2 (germline): MDHEN, SYDVKM. The CDR3 here is CASSERGPNEQFF. Written as DNA, the CDR3 is TGTGCCAGCAGTGAGAGAGGGCCCAATGAGCAGTTCTTC.

A few counts support this clonotype. The V call is TRBV6-6, the J call TRBJ2-3; D is unresolved. The germline V gene has CDR1 MNHNY and CDR2 SVGAGI (reference sequence). The CDR3 has 15 amino acids. V was trimmed by 0 bases and J by 2 bases, leaving 9 bases between them. CDR3 protein: CASSYSVSATDTQYF. DNA of the CDR3: TGTGCCAGCAGTTACTCGGTCTCTGCCACAGATACGCAGTATTTT.

This clonotype was recorded many times. This chain joins TRBV3-2 and TRBJ1-3; TRBD1, the table's D call, lacks a check against the DNA. TRBV3-2 is a pseudogene segment. There are 16 residues in the CDR3. The CDR3 DNA follows: TGTGCCAGCAGCCAAGAGGGTAGGGGCGCCGAAAACACCATATATTTT. This sequence encodes CASSQEGRGAENTIYF.

This clonotype was seen more than once but under ten times. V is TRBV12-5 and J is TRBJ2-1; a possible D gene is TRBD2 (5 bases). The CDR3 runs 15 residues. From germline, CDR1 is LGHNT and CDR2 FRNRAP. V dropped 2 bases and J dropped 2 bases, with 10 bases sitting between them. The CDR3 reads CASGLWRTPYNEQFF. The CDR3 DNA reads as TGTGCTAGTGGTTTGTGGAGGACGCCCTACAATGAGCAGTTCTTC.

This clonotype was detected a few times. The chain joins TRBV10-3 to TRBJ1-2, with a possible D match to TRBD1 (6 bases). V dropped 2 bases and J dropped 5 bases, with 18 bases sitting between them. CDR3 size: 16 residues. Germline V gene lookup returns CDR1 ENHRY and CDR2 SYGVKD. The CDR3 is CAISEAPQGLGYGYTF. In DNA, the CDR3 is TGTGCCATCAGTGAGGCCCCACAGGGACTTGGTTATGGCTACACCTTC.

The J gene is TRBJ2-7, the V gene TRBV27; TRBD1 might be the D (5 bases). The CDR3 totals 12 residues. Germline lookup yields CDR1 MNHEY and CDR2 SMNVEV (reference sequence). V shed 8 bases and J shed 7 bases, with 15 bases lying between them. The CDR3 loop is CASGVAQGEQYF. In DNA, the CDR3 is TGTGCCAGCGGGGTAGCTCAGGGAGAGCAGTACTTC.

This clonotype was seen more than once but under ten times. V usage is TRBV19 and J usage is TRBJ1-5; D uncertain. The germline gives CDR1 LNHDA, CDR2 SQIVND (reference sequence). The CDR3 sequence is 16 residues long. V lost 7 bases, J lost 2 bases, and 18 bases lay in between. CDR3 DNA: TGTGCCAGTAACGACATTACCCGTATGGGCAATCAGCCCCAGCATTTT. Translated, it gives CASNDITRMGNQPQHF. Complete variable domain (other parts from reference TRBV19 and TRBJ1-5): DGGITQSPKYLFRKEGQNVTLSCEQNLNHDAMYWYRQDPGQGLRLIYYSQIVNDFQKGDIAEGYSVSREKKESFPLTVTSAQKNPTAFYLCASNDITRMGNQPQHFGDGTRLSIL.

This clonotype was counted only a few times. The gene calls are TRBV25-1 and TRBJ1-1; D gene unclear. Trimming removed 3 bases from V and 8 bases from J, with 10 bases in between. The V gene's germline CDR1 is MGHDK and CDR2 SYGVNS. This CDR3 region has 12 residues. CDR3 sequence: CASSEPPGEAFF. The CDR3, as DNA: TGTGCCAGCAGTGAGCCCCCCGGCGAAGCTTTCTTT. Full variable domain (missing parts from reference TRBV25-1 and TRBJ1-1): EADIYQTPRYLVIGTGKKITLECSQTMGHDKMYWYQQDPGMELHLIHYSYGVNSTEKGDLSSESTVSRIRTEHFPLTLESARPSHTSQYLCASSEPPGEAFFGQGTRLTVV.

This chain connects TRBV12-3 or TRBV12-4 to TRBJ2-7; no definite D call. The CDR3 totals 15 residues. Trimming shortened V by 7 bases and J by 3 bases, and 19 bases separated the two germline ends. CDR3 in DNA: TGTGCCAGCAACCCCTCGGCCGGCCCCCACTACGAGCAGTACTTC. Its protein product is CASNPSAGPHYEQYF.

This clonotype has a handful of counts. The chain joins TRBV30 to TRBJ1-2, with D tentatively TRBD1 (6 bases). The V end lost 0 bases, the J end lost 8 bases, and 13 bases lay between the germline ends. There are 13 residues in the CDR3. From germline, CDR1 is GTSNPN and CDR2 SVGIG (reference sequence). The CDR3 coding sequence is TGTGCCTGGAGTGTGGACAATCAGGGGGGCTACACCTTC. Its protein is CAWSVDNQGGYTF.

The chain has TRBV27 and TRBJ2-1, with 8 bases that match TRBD2. Germline trimming cut 8 bases from V and 0 bases from J; bases unmatched to any gene: 9. The CDR3 runs to 16 residues. The germline V gene has CDR1 MNHEY and CDR2 SMNVEV (reference sequence). CDR3 in amino acids: CASAKGGGSSYNEQFF. DNA of the CDR3: TGTGCCAGCGCCAAGGGCGGGGGGAGCTCCTACAATGAGCAGTTCTTC.